This record looks at one TCR beta chain sequence and its context. This specimen comes from a study of shared clonotypes between healthy human individuals. Naive CD8 cells were CD45RO-negative, positively selected for CCR7, excluding terminally differentiated effector memory CD45RA+ cells. Method: immunoSEQ multiplex PCR; TCRdb's copy keeps in-frame clones and lacks some. The sample yields 1.5 million to 2.5 million clones, about 95% seen once. This receptor was taken from a young man in good health. Input material: naive CD8+ T cells sorted from blood.

CDR3 protein: CASSSADRADSYEQYF. CDR3 nucleotide sequence: TGCGCCAGCAGCTCGGCGGACAGGGCCGATTCCTACGAGCAGTACTTC. This rearrangement joins TRBV5-1 to TRBJ2-7, with 8 positions matching TRBD1. V gave up 3 bases and J gave up 1 base; unmatched junction bases: 9. This CDR3 region has 16 residues. Per germline, CDR1 SGHRS and CDR2 YFSETQ.